These 20 T cell receptor beta chains came from one sample sequenced in a study of cytomegalovirus exposure and HLA in healthy donors. Clones were read by immunoSEQ multiplex PCR, and TCRdb kept only the in-frame ones, dropping some. The sample contains 120,000 or so clones, roughly 88% of which appear only once. Input material: PBMCs. The origin of the receptors is a woman aged 25 to 39 in good health and CMV-seropositive.

This chain joins TRBV27 and TRBJ2-1; 8 bases agree with TRBD2. Germline loops: CDR1 MNHEY, CDR2 SMNVEV (reference sequence). With 2 bases clipped from V and 8 bases from J, the junction kept 5 bases outside the gene matches. The CDR3 sequence is 14 residues long. In DNA, the CDR3 is TGTGCCAGCAGTTTAACTAGCGGTCATGATGAGCAGTTCTTC. It codes for CASSLTSGHDEQFF.

The chain links TRBV11-2 to TRBJ2-7; 10 bases are shared with TRBD1. The CDR3 is 14 amino acids. V lost 4 bases, J lost 2 bases, and 2 bases stayed unmatched. Germline CDR1 SGHAT, CDR2 FQNNGV. The CDR3 nucleotides are TGTGCCAGCAGCTACGGGACAGGGGCCTACGAGCAGTACTTC. Amino acids: CASSYGTGAYEQYF.

V is TRBV6-4 and J is TRBJ2-7; TRBD2 matches 7 bases. The CDR3 length is 14 residues. Per the germline V gene, CDR1 is MRHNA and CDR2 is SNTAGT. Trimming removed 8 bases from V and 4 bases from J; junction bases left unmatched: 11. DNA of the CDR3: TGTGCCAGCCGCGCGGGACGGGGGGAGTACGAGCAGTACTTC. Its protein product is CASRAGRGEYEQYF.

The chain recombines TRBV5-6 with TRBJ2-4; TRBD1 aligns across 7 bases. This CDR3 is 14 amino acids long. The ends lost 0 bases at V and 6 bases at J; junction bases unmatched: 3. CDR1 and CDR2 from the germline V gene are SGHDT and YYEEEE. As DNA, the CDR3 is TGTGCCAGCAGCTTGGTAGGGGGCAGAAACATTCAGTACTTC. Its protein is CASSLVGGRNIQYF. Full variable domain (outside the CDR3, taken from reference TRBV5-6 and TRBJ2-4): DAGVTQSPTHLIKTRGQQVTLRCSPKSGHDTVSWYQQALGQGPQFIFQYYEEEERQRGNFPDRFSGHQFPNYSSELNVNALLLGDSALYLCASSLVGGRNIQYFGAGTRLSVL.

This clone has just one count. The CDR3 here is CASSGGTEVYEQYF. The CDR3 DNA reads as TGTGCCAGCAGCGGGGGGACAGAAGTCTACGAGCAGTACTTC. The chain couples TRBV5-6 to TRBJ2-7; tentative D call: TRBD1 (7 bases). V was cut by 4 bases and J by 3 bases, with 14 bases left in between. CDR3 length equals 14 residues. CDR1 is SGHDT and CDR2 is YYEEEE in the germline V gene.

The chain carries TRBV27 and TRBJ2-1; D is undetermined. This CDR3 contains 13 residues. Germline values: CDR1 MNHEY, CDR2 SMNVEV (reference sequence). Trimming shortened V by 3 bases and J by 5 bases, and 8 bases separated the two germline ends. CDR3 DNA sequence: TGTGCCAGCAGTTTGGGCTACCACAATGAGCAGTTCTTC. Protein: CASSLGYHNEQFF.

The genes are TRBV4-1 and TRBJ2-3; TRBD2 aligns across 11 bases. The germline CDR1 and CDR2 sequences are MGHRA and YSYEKL. V was clipped by 4 bases and J by 4 bases; unmatched bases: 4. CDR3 size: 15 residues. The chain's CDR3 is CASSPIAGGPDTQYF. For the CDR3, the DNA is TGCGCCAGCAGCCCCATAGCGGGGGGGCCAGATACGCAGTATTTT.

This clone appeared once. This chain connects TRBV11-2 to TRBJ2-5; perhaps TRBD1 as D (5 bases). The ends were cut back, 3 bases at V and 5 bases at J, with 10 bases in the middle. This CDR3 region has 13 residues. CDR1 and CDR2 from the germline V gene are SGHAT and FQNNGV. The CDR3 DNA is TGTGCCAGCAGCTTTACATCAGGGGAGACCCAGTACTTC. Translating it yields CASSFTSGETQYF.

The chain is built from TRBV27 and TRBJ2-3, with 11 bases matching TRBD1. Germline CDR1 and CDR2: MNHEY and SMNVEV (reference sequence). The CDR3 extends over 15 amino acids. The V segment lost 6 bases and the J segment 3 bases; nucleotides outside the gene matches: 5. This chain's CDR3 is CASSRTGGATDTQYF. In DNA, the CDR3 is TGTGCCAGCAGCCGGACAGGGGGCGCGACAGATACGCAGTATTTT.

This chain links TRBV6-5 with TRBJ2-7, with D possibly TRBD2 on 7 matching bases. V was pared by 7 bases and J by 6 bases, with 19 bases between. CDR1 MNHEY and CDR2 SVGAGI come from the germline V gene. This CDR3 has 14 amino acids. CDR3 amino acids: CASTNGGEGGEQYF. Written as DNA, the CDR3 is TGTGCCAGCACGAACGGTGGGGAGGGGGGCGAGCAGTACTTC.

The V gene is TRBV5-1, the J gene TRBJ2-7, with 11 bases identical to TRBD2. Looked up from germline, CDR1 is SGHRS and CDR2 is YFSETQ. V lost 0 bases and J lost 6; bases outside the gene matches: 8. The CDR3 runs to 16 residues. CDR3 sequence: CASSLEVTSGTGEQYF. In nucleotides, the CDR3 is TGCGCCAGCAGCTTGGAGGTGACTAGCGGGACGGGCGAGCAGTACTTC.

The sample holds one count of this clone. The V and J genes are TRBV27 and TRBJ2-4; D may be TRBD1 (6 bases). Germline assignment: CDR1 MNHEY and CDR2 SMNVEV (reference sequence). Trimming shortened V by 3 bases and J by 9 bases, and 9 bases separated the two germline ends. The CDR3 extends over 12 amino acids. The CDR3 nucleotides read TGTGCCAGCAGTTTCGGACAGCCCATTCAGTACTTC. This encodes CASSFGQPIQYF.

V and J are TRBV5-1 and TRBJ2-7; 8 bases map to TRBD2. CDR1 and CDR2 from the germline V gene are SGHRS and YFSETQ. After removal of 0 bases from V and 5 bases from J, the junction contained 10 bases not matched to a gene. This CDR3 is 16 amino acids long. Written as DNA, the CDR3 is TGCGCCAGCAGCTTGGACGGGCGGGGGGCCAGCGACGAGCAGTACTTC. It translates to CASSLDGRGASDEQYF.

The chain couples TRBV2 to TRBJ1-1; no clear D. The length of the CDR3 is 14 residues. V gave up 7 bases and J gave up 4 bases, with 16 bases separating them. Per the germline V gene, CDR1 is SNHLY and CDR2 is FYNNEI. CDR3 protein: CASKLRGLVTEAFF. As DNA, the CDR3 is TGTGCCAGCAAACTGAGAGGTTTAGTCACTGAAGCTTTCTTT.

The rearrangement joins TRBV18 to TRBJ1-6; D is uncertain. Looked up from germline, CDR1 is KGHSH and CDR2 is LQKENI. CDR3 length: 16 amino acids. Trimming cost V 0 bases and J 7 bases, with 13 bases left between them. CDR3 nucleotides: TGTGCCAGCTCACCACCCAGGCACGGGGAAAATTCACCCCTCCACTTT. Its translation is CASSPPRHGENSPLHF. The full variable domain, its missing parts supplied by reference TRBV18 and TRBJ1-6, is NAGVMQNPRHLVRRRGQEARLRCSPMKGHSHVYWYRQLPEEGLKFMVYLQKENIIDESGMPKERFSAEFPKEGPSILRIQQVVRGDSAAYFCASSPPRHGENSPLHFGNGTRLTVT.

The chain is built from TRBV29-1 and TRBJ2-7; perhaps TRBD1 as D (6 bases). The V gene's germline CDR1 is SQVTM and CDR2 ANQGSEA. This CDR3 is 13 amino acids long. V was shortened by 6 bases and J by 4 bases, with 16 bases between the two germline ends. The CDR3, as DNA: TGCAGCGTGTCCGAGACAGGCCAATACGAGCAGTACTTC. Residues: CSVSETGQYEQYF.

V gene TRBV11-1 combines with J gene TRBJ2-2; 8 bases map to TRBD1. CDR1 and CDR2 from the germline V gene are SGHAT and FQDESV (reference sequence). Trimming cost V 5 bases and J 7 bases; bases outside gene matches: 9. The CDR3 has 15 amino acids. DNA for the CDR3: TGTGCCAGCAGCCCAGGGGGCGGATATGACGGGGAGCTGTTTTTT. The encoded protein is CASSPGGGYDGELFF.

V is TRBV7-8 and J is TRBJ1-1; tentatively, D is TRBD1 (6 bases). In germline, CDR1 is SGHVS, CDR2 FQNEAQ. V lost 5 bases to trimming and J lost 7 bases, with 14 bases between them. The CDR3 sequence is 13 residues long. CDR3 bases: TGTGCCAGCAGCCCGGGGGGGCCTAATGAAGCTTTCTTT. Its translation is CASSPGGPNEAFF. The full variable domain, completed using reference TRBV7-8 and TRBJ1-1, is GAGVSQSPRYKVAKRGQDVALRCDPISGHVSLFWYQQALGQGPEFLTYFQNEAQLDKSGLPSDRFFAERPEGSVSTLKIQRTQQEDSAVYLCASSPGGPNEAFFGQGTRLTVV.

The chain has TRBV6-4 and TRBJ1-2; 7 bases fit TRBD1. The germline V gene has CDR1 MRHNA and CDR2 SNTAGT. CDR3 size: 13 residues. With V trimmed by 5 bases and J by 8 bases, 8 bases remained unmatched. The CDR3 spells CASSLTGVSGYTF. The CDR3 bases are TGTGCCAGCAGTTTAACAGGGGTCTCCGGCTACACCTTC.

V is TRBV2 and J is TRBJ2-5, with 7 nucleotides matching TRBD2. The CDR3 spans 16 residues. V was pared by 6 bases and J by 5 bases, with 15 bases of the junction left unmatched. The germline gives CDR1 SNHLY, CDR2 FYNNEI. The CDR3 sequence is CASSDSLRAGVETQYF. In nucleotides, the CDR3 is TGTGCCAGCAGCGATTCTTTACGGGCGGGAGTTGAGACCCAGTACTTC.